This T cell receptor beta chain was recorded in a study of blood T cell repertoires in COVID-19. Study as a whole: Samples representing acute and convalescent COVID-19 were sourced from the United States, Italy and Spain. In each case, the material was cDNA or gDNA derived from T cells, B-cell-depleted T cells, or PBMCs.

Original methodology: Amplifying reference gene primers gave estimates of nucleated cell counts. This table comes from immunoSEQ multiplex PCR, and its TCRdb copy is limited to in-frame clones, with some not included. V, J and clone size were drawn from that table, and D and trimming were deduced from the DNA. This sample has roughly 100,000 clones; 80% to 90% occur once, and the top ten carry roughly 15%. This clone was picked up one time. The CDR3 spans 15 residues. Germline CDR1 is MNHEY and CDR2 is SVGAGI. With 3 bases clipped from V and 5 bases from J, the junction kept 7 bases outside the gene matches.

Material for sequencing was peripheral blood. The clonotype originates from a man aged 50-60 years with acute or convalescent COVID-19. This rearrangement joins TRBV6-5 to TRBJ2-1; 7 nucleotides line up with TRBD1. CDR3 loop: CASSYRSRGNNEQFF. DNA of the CDR3: TGTGCCAGCAGTTATAGGAGCAGGGGGAACAATGAGCAGTTCTTC.